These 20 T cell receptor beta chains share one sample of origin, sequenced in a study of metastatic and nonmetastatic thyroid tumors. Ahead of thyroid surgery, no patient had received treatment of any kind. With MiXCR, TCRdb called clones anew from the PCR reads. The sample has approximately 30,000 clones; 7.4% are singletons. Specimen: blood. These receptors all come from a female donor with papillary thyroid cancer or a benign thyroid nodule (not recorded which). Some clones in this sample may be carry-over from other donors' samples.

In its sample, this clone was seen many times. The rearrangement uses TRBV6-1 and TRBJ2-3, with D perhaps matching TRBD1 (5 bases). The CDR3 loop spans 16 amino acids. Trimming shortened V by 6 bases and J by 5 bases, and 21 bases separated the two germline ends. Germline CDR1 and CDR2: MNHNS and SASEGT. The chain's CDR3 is CASRDRLWGGKDTQYF. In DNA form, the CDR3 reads TGTGCCAGCAGAGACAGACTGTGGGGCGGAAAAGATACGCAGTATTTT.

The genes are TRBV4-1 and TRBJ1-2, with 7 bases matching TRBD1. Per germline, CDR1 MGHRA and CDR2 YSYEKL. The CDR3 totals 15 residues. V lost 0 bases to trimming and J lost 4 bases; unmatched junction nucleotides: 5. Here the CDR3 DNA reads TGCGCCAGCAGCCAAGAGGGGGGGGACAGCTATGGCTACACCTTC. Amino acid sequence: CASSQEGGDSYGYTF.

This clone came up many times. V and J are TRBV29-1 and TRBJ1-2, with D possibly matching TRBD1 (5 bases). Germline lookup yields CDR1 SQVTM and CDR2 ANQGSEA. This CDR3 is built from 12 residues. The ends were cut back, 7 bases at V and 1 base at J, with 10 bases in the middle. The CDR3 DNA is TGCAGCGCTGGGGCGGATAACTATGGCTACACCTTC. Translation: CSAGADNYGYTF.

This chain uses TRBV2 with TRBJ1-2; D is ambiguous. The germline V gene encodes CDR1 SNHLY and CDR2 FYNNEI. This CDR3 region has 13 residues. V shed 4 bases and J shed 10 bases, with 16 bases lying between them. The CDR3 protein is CASSVSPRDVYTF. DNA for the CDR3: TGTGCCAGCAGTGTCAGTCCACGTGATGTCTACACCTTC. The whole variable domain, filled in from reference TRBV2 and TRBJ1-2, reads EPEVTQTPSHQVTQMGQEVILRCVPISNHLYFYWYRQILGQKVEFLVSFYNNEISEKSEIFDDQFSVERPDGSNFTLKIRSTKLEDSAMYFCASSVSPRDVYTFGSGTRLTVV.

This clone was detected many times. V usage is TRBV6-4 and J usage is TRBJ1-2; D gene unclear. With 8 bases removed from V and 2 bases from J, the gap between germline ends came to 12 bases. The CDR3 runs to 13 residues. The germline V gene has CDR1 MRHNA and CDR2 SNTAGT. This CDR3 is CASLCRTNYGYTF. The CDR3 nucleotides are TGTGCCAGCTTATGTAGGACCAACTATGGCTACACCTTC.

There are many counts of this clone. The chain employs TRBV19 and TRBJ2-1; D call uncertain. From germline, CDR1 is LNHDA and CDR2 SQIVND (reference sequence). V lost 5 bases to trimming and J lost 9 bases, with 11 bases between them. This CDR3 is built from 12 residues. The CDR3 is CASSDRGVEQFF. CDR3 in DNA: TGTGCCAGTAGTGATCGTGGGGTTGAGCAGTTCTTC.

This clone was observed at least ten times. The CDR3 region has the DNA TGTGCCAGTAGTCCTCAGACAGGAGAAGAGACCCAGTACTTC. It is translated as CASSPQTGEETQYF. The chain is built from TRBV19 and TRBJ2-5; D is perhaps TRBD1 (6 bases). The V gene lost 5 bases and the J gene lost 3 bases, with 13 bases spanning the gap. The CDR3 consists of 14 residues. Looked up from germline, CDR1 is LNHDA and CDR2 is SQIVND (reference sequence).

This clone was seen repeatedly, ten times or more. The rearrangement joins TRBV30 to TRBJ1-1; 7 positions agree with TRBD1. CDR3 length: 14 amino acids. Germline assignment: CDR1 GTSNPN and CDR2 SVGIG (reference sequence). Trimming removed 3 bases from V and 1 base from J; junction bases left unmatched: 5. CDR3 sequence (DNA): TGTGCCTGGAGACACAACAGGGGGAACACTGAAGCTTTCTTT. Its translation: CAWRHNRGNTEAFF. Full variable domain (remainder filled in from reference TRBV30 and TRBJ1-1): SQTIHQWPATLVQPVGSPLSLECTVEGTSNPNLYWYRQAAGRGLQLLFYSVGIGQISSEVPQNLSASRPQDRQFILSSKKLLLSDSGFYLCAWRHNRGNTEAFFGQGTRLTVV.

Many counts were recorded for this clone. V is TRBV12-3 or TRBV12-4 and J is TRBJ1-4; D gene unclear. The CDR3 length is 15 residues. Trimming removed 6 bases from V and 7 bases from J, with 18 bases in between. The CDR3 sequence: CASSSSGLRGEKLFF. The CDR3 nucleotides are TGTGCCAGCAGCTCCTCGGGTCTGAGAGGTGAAAAACTGTTTTTT.

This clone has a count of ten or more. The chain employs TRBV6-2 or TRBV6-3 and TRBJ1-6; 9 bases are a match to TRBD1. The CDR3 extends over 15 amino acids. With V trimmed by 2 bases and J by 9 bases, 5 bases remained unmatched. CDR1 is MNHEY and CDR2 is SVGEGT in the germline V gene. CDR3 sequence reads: CASSYRGQGVSPLHF. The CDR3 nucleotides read TGTGCCAGCAGTTACCGGGGACAGGGAGTTTCACCCCTCCACTTT.

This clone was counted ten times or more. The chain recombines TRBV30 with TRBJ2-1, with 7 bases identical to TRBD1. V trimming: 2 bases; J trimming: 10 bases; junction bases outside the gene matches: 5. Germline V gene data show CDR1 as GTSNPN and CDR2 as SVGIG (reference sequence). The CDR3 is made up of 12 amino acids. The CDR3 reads CAWSPQGPEQFF. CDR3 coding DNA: TGTGCCTGGAGTCCACAGGGGCCGGAGCAGTTCTTC.

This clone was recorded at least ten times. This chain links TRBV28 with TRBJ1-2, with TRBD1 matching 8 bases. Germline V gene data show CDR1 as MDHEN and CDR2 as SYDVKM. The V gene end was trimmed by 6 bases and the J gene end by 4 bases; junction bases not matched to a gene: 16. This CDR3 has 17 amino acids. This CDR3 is CASSTRDRKWNSYGYTF. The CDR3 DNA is TGTGCCAGCAGCACAAGGGACAGGAAGTGGAATAGCTATGGCTACACCTTC.

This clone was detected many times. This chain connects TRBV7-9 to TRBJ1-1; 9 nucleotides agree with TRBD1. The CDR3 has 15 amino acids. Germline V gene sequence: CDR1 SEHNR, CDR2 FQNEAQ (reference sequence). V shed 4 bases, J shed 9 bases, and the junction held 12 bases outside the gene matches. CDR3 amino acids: CASSSTGGKGVQAFF. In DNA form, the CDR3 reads TGTGCCAGCAGCTCTACAGGGGGCAAAGGGGTGCAAGCTTTCTTT. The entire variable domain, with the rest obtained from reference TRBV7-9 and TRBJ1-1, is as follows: DTGVSQNPRHKITKRGQNVTFRCDPISEHNRLYWYRQTLGQGPEFLTYFQNEAQLEKSRLLSDRFSAERPKGSFSTLEIQRTEQGDSAMYLCASSSTGGKGVQAFFGQGTRLTVV.

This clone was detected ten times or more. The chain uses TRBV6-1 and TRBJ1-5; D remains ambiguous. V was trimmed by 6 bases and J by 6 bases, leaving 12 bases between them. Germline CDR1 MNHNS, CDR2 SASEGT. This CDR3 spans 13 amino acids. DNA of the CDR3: TGTGCCAGCAGCCCTCAACGGGGTCAGCCCCAGCATTTT. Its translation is CASSPQRGQPQHF.

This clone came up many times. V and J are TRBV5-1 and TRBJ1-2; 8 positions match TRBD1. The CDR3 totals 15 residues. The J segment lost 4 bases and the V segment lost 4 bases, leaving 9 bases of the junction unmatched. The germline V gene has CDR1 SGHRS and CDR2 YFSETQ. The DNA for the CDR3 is TGCGCCAGCAGCAACGGAGGACAGGGAGCCTATGGCTACACCTTC. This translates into CASSNGGQGAYGYTF.

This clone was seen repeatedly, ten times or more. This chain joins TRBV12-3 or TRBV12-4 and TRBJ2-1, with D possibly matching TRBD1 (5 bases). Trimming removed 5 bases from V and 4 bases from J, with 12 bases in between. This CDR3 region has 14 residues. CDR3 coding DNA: TGTGCCAGCAGTGACACAGGAGCTTACAATGAGCAGTTCTTC. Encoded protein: CASSDTGAYNEQFF.

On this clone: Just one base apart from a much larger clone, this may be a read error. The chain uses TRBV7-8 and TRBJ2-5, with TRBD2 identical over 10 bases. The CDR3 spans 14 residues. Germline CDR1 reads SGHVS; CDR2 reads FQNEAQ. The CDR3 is CARSFSGGTETQYF. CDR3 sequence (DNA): TGTGCCAGAAGCTTTAGCGGGGGGACCGAGACCCAGTACTTC.

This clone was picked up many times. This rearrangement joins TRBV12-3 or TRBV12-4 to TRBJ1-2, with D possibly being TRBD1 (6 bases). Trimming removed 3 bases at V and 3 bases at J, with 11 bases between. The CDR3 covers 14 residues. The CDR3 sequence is CASSFGGAYYGYTF. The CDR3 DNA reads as TGTGCCAGCAGTTTCGGGGGCGCCTACTATGGCTACACCTTC.

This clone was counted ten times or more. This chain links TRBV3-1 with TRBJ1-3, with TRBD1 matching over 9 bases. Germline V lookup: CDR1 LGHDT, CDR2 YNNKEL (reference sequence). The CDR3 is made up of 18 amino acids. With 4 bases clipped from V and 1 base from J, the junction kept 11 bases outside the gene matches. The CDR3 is CASSRVSGQGVSGNTIYF. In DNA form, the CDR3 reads TGTGCCAGCAGCCGTGTGTCGGGACAGGGAGTTTCTGGAAACACCATATATTTT.

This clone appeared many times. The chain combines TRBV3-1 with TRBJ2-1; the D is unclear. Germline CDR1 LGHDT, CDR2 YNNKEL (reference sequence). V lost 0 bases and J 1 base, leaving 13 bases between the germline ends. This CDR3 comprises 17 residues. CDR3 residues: CASSQDGVVRSYNEQFF. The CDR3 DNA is TGTGCCAGCAGCCAAGATGGCGTCGTGAGGTCCTACAATGAGCAGTTCTTC.